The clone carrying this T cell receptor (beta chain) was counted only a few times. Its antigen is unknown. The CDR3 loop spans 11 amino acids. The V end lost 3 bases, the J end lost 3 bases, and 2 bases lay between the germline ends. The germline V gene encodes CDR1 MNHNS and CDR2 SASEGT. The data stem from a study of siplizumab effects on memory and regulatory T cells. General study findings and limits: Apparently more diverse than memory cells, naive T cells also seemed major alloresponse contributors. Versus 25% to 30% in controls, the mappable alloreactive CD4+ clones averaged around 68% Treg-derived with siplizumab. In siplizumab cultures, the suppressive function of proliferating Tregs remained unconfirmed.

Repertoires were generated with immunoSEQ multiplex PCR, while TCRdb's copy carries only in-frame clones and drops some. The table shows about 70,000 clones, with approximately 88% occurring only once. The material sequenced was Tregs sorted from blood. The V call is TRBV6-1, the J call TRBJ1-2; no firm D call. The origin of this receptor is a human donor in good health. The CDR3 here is CASSDYYGYTF. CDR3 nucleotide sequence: TGTGCCAGCAGTGATTACTATGGCTACACCTTC.